The clone carrying this T cell receptor beta chain was observed at least ten times. In the original workflow: Amplified reference gene primers provided the basis for estimating nucleated cell counts. Only in-frame clones appear in the TCRdb table, and some are missing; sequencing was by immunoSEQ multiplex PCR. V and J calls and clone size are given by that table; D and trimming were obtained from the DNA. The top ten clones hold approximately 18% of a sample with approximately 170,000 clones, about 86% of them seen once. The CDR3 has 15 residues. The germline V gene encodes CDR1 WSHSY and CDR2 SAAADI. Trimming cost V 3 bases and J 5 bases; bases outside gene matches: 6. This sample stems from a study of blood T cell repertoires in COVID-19. On the study more broadly: Samples came from the United States, Italy and Spain, spanning acute and convalescent COVID-19. PBMCs, B-cell-depleted T cells, or T cells provided the cDNA or gDNA that made up the material.

Input material: peripheral blood. V is TRBV10-2 and J is TRBJ2-2; 7 bases agree with TRBD2. This TCR derives from an elderly woman with acute or convalescent COVID-19. Here the CDR3 reads CASSEGLVWTGELFF. CDR3 nucleotides: TGCGCCAGCAGTGAAGGACTAGTTTGGACCGGGGAGCTGTTTTTT.